This T cell receptor beta chain was found in a study of blood T cell repertoires in COVID-19. Across the whole study: Specimens from acute and convalescent COVID-19 originated in the United States, Italy and Spain. The cDNA or gDNA used as material had been derived from T cells, B-cell-depleted T cells, or PBMCs.

This table comes from immunoSEQ multiplex PCR, and its TCRdb copy is limited to in-frame clones, with some not included. The data show approximately 350,000 clones, around nine tenths seen once. The CDR3 sequence is 14 residues long. Per the germline V gene, CDR1 is SGHTA and CDR2 is FQGNSA. V trimming: 5 bases; J trimming: 4 bases; junction bases outside the gene matches: 7. The chain links TRBV7-2 to TRBJ2-5; 7 bases fit TRBD1. This TCR was sampled from a woman in her 70s with COVID-19, enrolled during active disease. Input material: peripheral blood. The CDR3 DNA is TGTGCCAGCAGCCCCCAGGGGGTGGGAGAGACCCAGTACTTC. Its protein product is CASSPQGVGETQYF.